This T cell receptor beta chain is drawn from a study of T cells in Graves' hyperthyroidism and ophthalmopathy. Turning to the study itself: The initial diagnosis was the point when peripheral blood was collected, ahead of any treatment.

The sample holds a few counts of this clonotype. Its antigen is undetermined. Amplification of TCR beta CDR3 regions was performed using RNA transcripts as template. First-round RT-PCR with HTBI primers amplified the TCR CDR3 region. TCRdb re-derived calls from the multiplex PCR reads in MiXCR, one entry per CDR3 protein. The table has some 500,000 distinct CDR3 sequences, approximately 15% seen once; the top ten hold around 17%. Germline CDR1 and CDR2: SGHRS and YFSETQ. Trimming took off 4 bases at V and 4 bases at J, with 12 bases between the two ends. This CDR3 contains 14 residues. The study, taken as a whole, reports: Model predictions of ophthalmopathy came a median approximately 6.2 months before onset.

The chain combines TRBV5-1 with TRBJ1-5, with a possible D match to TRBD1 (6 bases). The source material was blood. The clonotype originates from a woman under 30 with Graves' hyperthyroidism. The chain's CDR3 is CASSPKTGNQPQHF. CDR3 sequence (DNA): TGCGCCAGCAGCCCGAAGACAGGTAATCAGCCCCAGCATTTT.